The 32 T cell receptor beta chains given below trace back to one sample, sequenced in a study of cytomegalovirus exposure and HLA in healthy donors (dated by TCRdb to about 2017). The protocol used for the library was the immunoSEQ multiplex PCR assay. For the multiplex PCR, a mixture combining 60 forward primers for TCR Vbeta segments and 13 reverse primers for TCR Jbeta segments was used. Here the immuneACCESS table is served through TCRdb, limited to in-frame sequences with V and J called. Missing clones are a known gap in these copies; in checked studies unresolved V genes cover under half, and the rest lacks a known reason. For this sample there are approximately 88,000 clones; around 76% appear just once. The biggest ten clones account for approximately 6% of the sample. Sequenced input: PBMCs. Every receptor here comes from a man aged 18 to 29 in good health and CMV-seropositive.

This clone was recorded a few times. CDR3 in DNA: TGTGCCAGCAGCCACGGGCTAGCGTACAATGAGCAGTTCTTC. Protein: CASSHGLAYNEQFF. This chain uses TRBV5-6 with TRBJ2-1, with a tentative D call TRBD2 (6 bases). Germline CDR1 and CDR2: SGHDT and YYEEEE. This CDR3 has 14 amino acids. V lost 4 bases to trimming and J lost 4 bases, with 12 bases between them. Full variable domain (outside the CDR3, taken from reference TRBV5-6 and TRBJ2-1): DAGVTQSPTHLIKTRGQQVTLRCSPKSGHDTVSWYQQALGQGPQFIFQYYEEEERQRGNFPDRFSGHQFPNYSSELNVNALLLGDSALYLCASSHGLAYNEQFFGPGTRLTVL.

The CDR3 coding sequence is TGTGCCATCTCCGGGACAGGGGAAGATGGCGAGCAGTACTTC. The encoded protein is CAISGTGEDGEQYF. This rearrangement joins TRBV6-6 to TRBJ2-7; TRBD1 aligns across 10 bases. The CDR3 sequence is 14 residues long. J gave up 6 bases and V 10 bases, and 12 bases lay outside the gene matches. CDR1 and CDR2 from the germline V gene are MNHNY and SVGAGI (reference sequence).

V is TRBV27 and J is TRBJ2-3; D gene unclear. From germline, CDR1 is MNHEY and CDR2 SMNVEV (reference sequence). This CDR3 region has 14 residues. Trimming took off 1 base at V and 2 bases at J, with 7 bases between the two ends. The CDR3 region has the DNA TGTGCCAGCAGTTTATATGTGGCCACAGATACGCAGTATTTT. Protein sequence: CASSLYVATDTQYF.

The chain couples TRBV5-4 to TRBJ2-3; 7 nucleotides align to TRBD2. The CDR3 length is 15 residues. Germline CDR1 and CDR2: SGHNT and YYREEE (reference sequence). V lost 5 bases, J lost 5 bases, and 11 bases stayed unmatched. CDR3 DNA: TGTGCCAGCAGGAGGGGTAGCGGGCGAAAAGATACGCAGTATTTT. This gives the protein CASRRGSGRKDTQYF.

The chain is built from TRBV28 and TRBJ2-5; no clear D. V lost 5 bases to trimming and J lost 9 bases, with 19 bases between them. The CDR3 is 14 residues long. The germline gives CDR1 MDHEN, CDR2 SYDVKM. The CDR3 DNA follows: TGTGCCAGCAGTCCGTCCAGCCCCTCTAGTGCCCAGTACTTC. Its translation is CASSPSSPSSAQYF.

This clone showed up just once. The chain recombines TRBV9 with TRBJ2-7, with no clear D. V shed 3 bases and J shed 2 bases, with 9 bases lying between them. The CDR3 sequence is 13 residues long. The germline CDR1 and CDR2 sequences are SGDLS and YYNGEE. The DNA for the CDR3 is TGTGCCAGCAGCGGGGCCCGCACCTACGAGCAGTACTTC. Protein product: CASSGARTYEQYF.

The V and J genes are TRBV14 and TRBJ1-1; possibly TRBD1 for D (5 bases). CDR3 size: 14 residues. CDR1 is SGHDN and CDR2 is FVKESK in the germline V gene. Trimming cost V 3 bases and J 7 bases, with 15 bases left between them. The CDR3, as DNA: TGTGCCAGCAGCCAGTCCGGGGGTCTAGATGAAGCTTTCTTT. This encodes CASSQSGGLDEAFF. Based on the CDR3 plus reference TRBV14 and TRBJ1-1, the full variable domain is EAGVTQFPSHSVIEKGQTVTLRCDPISGHDNLYWYRRVMGKEIKFLLHFVKESKQDESGMPNNRFLAERTGGTYSTLKVQPAELEDSGVYFCASSQSGGLDEAFFGQGTRLTVV.

The rearrangement uses TRBV11-1 and TRBJ2-7, with 7 bases fitting TRBD1. CDR1 is SGHAT and CDR2 is FQDESV in the germline V gene (reference sequence). The CDR3 contains 13 residues. Trimming cost V 6 bases and J 6 bases; bases outside gene matches: 8. The CDR3 DNA sequence: TGTGCCAGCAGTCCTGACAGGGTTGGCGAGCAGTACTTC. Translation gives CASSPDRVGEQYF.

V and J are TRBV10-3 and TRBJ2-1; TRBD2 matches at 13 bases. The junction had 3 bases not matched to a gene; V was cut back by 8 bases and J by 8 bases. Per germline, CDR1 ENHRY and CDR2 SYGVKD. CDR3 length equals 13 residues. CDR3 sequence: CAIGTSGNYEQFF. CDR3 in DNA: TGTGCCATCGGGACTAGCGGGAACTATGAGCAGTTCTTC.

This clone was detected once. The CDR3 reads CASSLDRLGPTNEKLFF. DNA for the CDR3: TGTGCCAGCAGCTTAGATCGCCTGGGCCCGACAAATGAAAAACTGTTTTTT. The chain combines TRBV11-2 with TRBJ1-4; D not certain. Trimming left V 0 bases short and J 5 bases short, with 16 bases between. From germline, CDR1 is SGHAT and CDR2 FQNNGV. This CDR3 has 17 amino acids.

The chain links TRBV29-1 to TRBJ2-7; D is possibly TRBD1 (6 bases). This CDR3 is 11 amino acids long. V dropped 3 bases and J dropped 5 bases, with 8 bases sitting between them. Germline V CDR1 and CDR2: SQVTM, ANQGSEA. The CDR3 loop is CSVDHRDEQYF. The CDR3 DNA is TGCAGCGTTGACCACAGGGACGAGCAGTACTTC.

The genes are TRBV29-1 and TRBJ1-2; D possibly corresponds to TRBD1 (5 bases). The CDR3 runs 15 residues. Germline V lookup: CDR1 SQVTM, CDR2 ANQGSEA. Trimming left V 8 bases short and J 2 bases short, with 21 bases between. The CDR3 here is CSFLGVRAPNYGYTF. CDR3 DNA: TGCAGCTTCCTAGGGGTTAGGGCACCAAACTATGGCTACACCTTC.

The CDR3 bases are TGTGCCAGCAGCGAATCGGACACTTTGTCCGCAAAACTGTTTTTT. It is translated as CASSESDTLSAKLFF. The rearrangement links TRBV6-5 to TRBJ1-4; possibly TRBD1 for D (5 bases). The ends were cut back, 6 bases at V and 10 bases at J, with 21 bases in the middle. Looked up from germline, CDR1 is MNHEY and CDR2 is SVGAGI. The CDR3 totals 15 residues.

This chain links TRBV7-2 with TRBJ1-2; 8 positions match TRBD1. CDR1 SGHTA and CDR2 FQGNSA come from the germline V gene. This CDR3 region has 14 residues. V trimming: 7 bases; J trimming: 4 bases; junction bases outside the gene matches: 8. CDR3 in amino acids: CASTTAGQGYGYTF. The CDR3 DNA is TGTGCCAGCACCACAGCAGGACAGGGCTATGGCTACACCTTC.

Concerning this clone itself: The junction shows a germline mismatch at one end, possibly a read error. V usage is TRBV6-5 and J usage is TRBJ2-2; possible D gene TRBD1, 5 bases. This CDR3 contains 14 residues. The V gene's germline CDR1 is MNHEY and CDR2 SVGAGI. In nucleotides, the CDR3 is TGTGCCAGCAGTAACTCTTTGGGGCGCGGGGAGCTGTTTTTT. Its translation: CASSNSLGRGELFF.

This chain uses TRBV19 with TRBJ1-1, with no clear D. The V gene lost 0 bases and the J gene lost 7 bases, with 9 bases spanning the gap. CDR3 length equals 13 residues. From germline, CDR1 is LNHDA and CDR2 SQIVND (reference sequence). The CDR3 reads CASSIDRGVEAFF. In nucleotides, the CDR3 is TGTGCCAGTAGTATAGATCGGGGTGTTGAAGCTTTCTTT.

Of note for this clone: The junction does not match germline at one end; this may be a read error. This rearrangement joins TRBV7-7 to TRBJ2-1; maybe TRBD2 (7 bases). Germline V CDR1 and CDR2: SSHAT, FNYEAQ (reference sequence). CDR3 length: 15 amino acids. CDR3 DNA: TGTGCTAGCAGCCAAGGAGCGGGACAAACGAGTGAGCAGTTCTTC. This codes for CASSQGAGQTSEQFF.

In its sample, this clone was seen many times. V gene TRBV28 combines with J gene TRBJ1-5; no definite D call. The length of the CDR3 is 13 residues. The V end lost 5 bases, the J end lost 2 bases, and 7 bases lay between the germline ends. Germline lookup yields CDR1 MDHEN and CDR2 SYDVKM. CDR3 sequence reads: CASSGGGNQPQHF. The CDR3 DNA is TGTGCCAGCAGTGGAGGTGGCAATCAGCCCCAGCATTTT.

This chain connects TRBV29-1 to TRBJ1-5; TRBD1 is a possible D gene (5 bases). CDR1 is SQVTM, CDR2 ANQGSEA, per germline. CDR3 length equals 13 residues. V dropped 4 bases and J dropped 4 bases, with 11 bases sitting between them. CDR3 sequence reads: CSVGLRGNQPQHF. As DNA, the CDR3 is TGCAGCGTTGGTTTGCGGGGGAATCAGCCCCAGCATTTT.

The rearrangement uses TRBV4-2 and TRBJ2-1; tentatively, D is TRBD1 (5 bases). CDR3 size: 16 residues. Germline V lookup: CDR1 LGHNA, CDR2 YNFKEQ. Trimming pared 0 bases from V and 5 bases from J, leaving 14 bases between. CDR3 nucleotide sequence: TGTGCCAGCAGCCAAGAGACAGTCAGAATGCACAATGAGCAGTTCTTC. As protein: CASSQETVRMHNEQFF.

The V gene is TRBV28, the J gene TRBJ1-4, with D possibly TRBD1 on 5 matching bases. CDR3 length equals 13 residues. Trimming stripped 6 bases from V and 2 bases from J, with 7 bases between. Germline CDR1 reads MDHEN; CDR2 reads SYDVKM. The CDR3 DNA is TGTGCCAGCAGGGAGGGGACTAATGAAAAACTGTTTTTT. Translation gives CASREGTNEKLFF. The variable domain in full, completed from reference TRBV28 and TRBJ1-4, reads DVKVTQSSRYLVKRTGEKVFLECVQDMDHENMFWYRQDPGLGLRLIYFSYDVKMKEKGDIPEGYSVSREKKERFSLILESASTNQTSMYLCASREGTNEKLFFGSGTQLSVL.

This chain links TRBV5-1 with TRBJ2-5, with TRBD2 matching over 7 bases. V was clipped by 4 bases and J by 6 bases; unmatched bases: 9. This CDR3 contains 14 residues. Germline V lookup: CDR1 SGHRS, CDR2 YFSETQ. CDR3 loop: CASSVGGSEKTQYF. DNA for the CDR3: TGCGCCAGCAGCGTTGGCGGGAGTGAGAAGACCCAGTACTTC.

The chain recombines TRBV7-6 with TRBJ2-1; 8 positions agree with TRBD2. Germline assignment: CDR1 SGHVS and CDR2 FNYEAQ. V lost 1 base to trimming and J lost 14 bases; unmatched junction nucleotides: 7. CDR3 size: 13 residues. For the CDR3, the DNA is TGTGCCAGCAGCTTAGGACCGGGACTAGATGAGTTCTTC. This codes for CASSLGPGLDEFF.

This chain connects TRBV28 to TRBJ1-5; 9 bases fit TRBD1. CDR3 length: 14 amino acids. Trimming at V came to 6 bases and at J to 1 base, leaving 1 base not matched to a gene. Per germline, CDR1 MDHEN and CDR2 SYDVKM. This CDR3 reads CASRGTGSNQPQHF. The CDR3 DNA sequence: TGTGCCAGCAGGGGGACAGGGAGCAATCAGCCCCAGCATTTT.

This clone was found a few times. The rearrangement uses TRBV29-1 and TRBJ1-1, with D uncertain. Trimming removed 7 bases from V and 6 bases from J, with 15 bases in between. Germline V gives CDR1 SQVTM, CDR2 ANQGSEA. This CDR3 region has 12 residues. The CDR3 here is CSALGAGAEAFF. In nucleotides, the CDR3 is TGCAGCGCTCTGGGCGCGGGCGCTGAAGCTTTCTTT.

This clone was seen once. The gene calls are TRBV4-1 and TRBJ1-1, with D possibly matching TRBD1 (5 bases). The CDR3 spans 15 residues. Between the trimmed V and J ends, which lost 0 bases and 2 bases, there was a span of 10 bases. Germline loops: CDR1 MGHRA, CDR2 YSYEKL. The CDR3 spells CASSQDRVKNTEAFF. CDR3 nucleotide sequence: TGCGCCAGCAGCCAAGACAGGGTAAAAAACACTGAAGCTTTCTTT.

V gene TRBV5-4 combines with J gene TRBJ2-2; D call uncertain. The CDR3 has 16 amino acids. V lost 4 bases and J lost 7, with 20 bases in between. CDR1 SGHNT and CDR2 YYREEE come from the germline V gene (reference sequence). The CDR3 spells CASSPPGTPRGGELFF. The CDR3, as DNA: TGTGCCAGCAGCCCACCGGGTACCCCAAGAGGCGGGGAGCTGTTTTTT. Looking up the rest from reference TRBV5-4 and TRBJ2-2 gives the full variable domain: ETGVTQSPTHLIKTRGQQVTLRCSSQSGHNTVSWYQQALGQGPQFIFQYYREEENGRGNFPPRFSGLQFPNYSSELNVNALELDDSALYLCASSPPGTPRGGELFFGEGSRLTVL.

The V call is TRBV25-1, the J call TRBJ2-7; D is perhaps TRBD2 (5 bases). The germline CDR1 and CDR2 sequences are MGHDK and SYGVNS. The CDR3 loop spans 14 amino acids. The V gene lost 2 bases and the J gene lost 2 bases, with 10 bases spanning the gap. CDR3 coding DNA: TGTGCCAGCAGTGAAGCGAGGGTCCCCTACGAGCAGTACTTC. Residues: CASSEARVPYEQYF.

The chain carries TRBV5-1 and TRBJ1-1, with 9 bases identical to TRBD1. The germline V gene has CDR1 SGHRS and CDR2 YFSETQ. The CDR3 totals 14 residues. V shed 5 bases and J 1 base; nucleotides not matched to a gene: 3. CDR3 nucleotides: TGCGCCAGCAGGAGGGGACAGGGGAACACTGAAGCTTTCTTT. Amino acid sequence: CASRRGQGNTEAFF.

J is TRBJ1-6 and V is TRBV15; the D is unclear. CDR1 is LNHNV and CDR2 is YYDKDF in the germline V gene (reference sequence). Trimming took 0 bases from V and 6 from J, leaving 3 bases between them. CDR3 size: 13 residues. The CDR3 DNA reads as TGTGCCACCAGCAGAGACGGTAATTCACCCCTCCACTTT. Translating it yields CATSRDGNSPLHF.

The chain couples TRBV10-1 to TRBJ2-5; 7 bases align to TRBD1. The CDR3 loop spans 15 amino acids. CDR1 and CDR2 from the germline V gene are WNHNN and SYGVQD (reference sequence). V lost 0 bases to trimming and J lost 1 base; unmatched junction nucleotides: 2. The CDR3 protein is CASSESTGPQETQYF. DNA of the CDR3: TGCGCCAGCAGTGAGTCGACAGGGCCCCAAGAGACCCAGTACTTC.

The chain employs TRBV5-1 and TRBJ2-7, with a weak D call TRBD1 (6 bases). Germline CDR1 and CDR2: SGHRS and YFSETQ. This CDR3 region has 15 residues. V lost 4 bases, J lost 2 bases, and 16 bases lay in between. CDR3 loop: CASSLLGTNPYEQYF. The CDR3 region has the DNA TGCGCCAGCAGCCTGTTAGGGACAAACCCCTACGAGCAGTACTTC.